The 28 T cell receptor beta chains below were found in one sample sequenced in a study of T cells after yellow fever vaccination. TCRdb recomputed calls from the 5' RACE reads with MiXCR, one row per CDR3 protein. The sample has hundreds of thousands of distinct CDR3 sequences, about 13% seen once. The sample was PBMCs, taken on the day of the yellow fever booster vaccination. The receptors were sampled from a young man who received the YFV17D yellow fever vaccine.

The CDR3 nucleotides read TGTGCCAGCAGCTTAGTGGGGGGGACGGAGTATGGCTACACCTTC. This gives the protein CASSLVGGTEYGYTF. V gene TRBV7-2 combines with J gene TRBJ1-2, with D tentatively TRBD1 (5 bases). V lost 1 base and J 5 bases, leaving 14 bases between the germline ends. Germline CDR1 is SGHTA and CDR2 is FQGNSA. The CDR3 spans 15 residues. Full variable domain (missing parts from reference TRBV7-2 and TRBJ1-2): GAGVSQSPSNKVTEKGKDVELRCDPISGHTALYWYRQSLGQGLEFLIYFQGNSAPDKSGLPSDRFSAERTGGSVSTLTIQRTQQEDSAVYLCASSLVGGTEYGYTFGSGTRLTVV.

This clonotype was seen a few times. This CDR3 reads CASTTEGVRGYTF. Written as DNA, the CDR3 is TGTGCCAGCACCACCGAAGGGGTACGAGGCTACACCTTC. V gene TRBV6-1 combines with J gene TRBJ1-2; D possibly corresponds to TRBD1 (5 bases). The CDR3 has 13 amino acids. V was cut by 7 bases and J by 8 bases, with 17 bases left in between. Germline V gene data show CDR1 as MNHNS and CDR2 as SASEGT.

There are many counts of this clonotype. This chain links TRBV5-1 with TRBJ2-3, with D tentatively TRBD2 (6 bases). The CDR3 consists of 14 residues. CDR1 is SGHRS and CDR2 is YFSETQ in the germline V gene. V was cut by 2 bases and J by 1 base, with 8 bases left in between. DNA for the CDR3: TGCGCCAGCAGCTTCGGAGGGGGCACAGATACGCAGTATTTT. It yields the protein CASSFGGGTDTQYF. Complete variable domain (other parts from reference TRBV5-1 and TRBJ2-3): KAGVTQTPRYLIKTRGQQVTLSCSPISGHRSVSWYQQTPGQGLQFLFEYFSETQRNKGNFPGRFSGRQFSNSRSEMNVSTLELGDSALYLCASSFGGGTDTQYFGPGTRLTVL.

The chain joins TRBV6-2 or TRBV6-3 to TRBJ1-1, with D perhaps TRBD1 (6 bases). The V and J ends lost 1 base and 5 bases respectively, with 11 bases between them. CDR1 and CDR2 (germline): MNHEY, SVGEGT. The CDR3 is 14 residues long. CDR3 amino acids: CASSYWSGATEAFF. Here the CDR3 DNA reads TGTGCCAGCAGTTACTGGTCAGGGGCTACTGAAGCTTTCTTT.

V usage is TRBV10-3 and J usage is TRBJ2-1; the D gene could be TRBD1 or TRBD2 (5 bases each). CDR1 and CDR2 from the germline V gene are ENHRY and SYGVKD. Trimming cost V 0 bases and J 5 bases, with 11 bases left between them. The CDR3 is 15 amino acids. This CDR3 is CAISESGTTNNEQFF. The CDR3 nucleotides read TGTGCCATCAGTGAGTCCGGGACCACAAACAATGAGCAGTTCTTC.

This clonotype showed up just a few times. The CDR3 sequence is CAWEPGGDEQFF. The CDR3 DNA is TGTGCCTGGGAACCGGGGGGCGATGAGCAGTTCTTC. The chain employs TRBV30 and TRBJ2-1; D might be TRBD2 (7 bases). Trimming cost V 5 bases and J 8 bases, with 13 bases left between them. This CDR3 is 12 amino acids long. Germline loops: CDR1 GTSNPN, CDR2 SVGIG (reference sequence).

This clonotype was seen a few times. The chain links TRBV12-3 or TRBV12-4 to TRBJ2-3; 9 nucleotides match TRBD2. J gave up 4 bases and V 11 bases, and 22 bases lay outside the gene matches. The CDR3 spans 18 residues. CDR3 sequence reads: CAFCPLIGAGGLSDTQYF. CDR3 nucleotides: TGTGCCTTCTGTCCCCTCATCGGGGCGGGAGGGCTGTCAGATACGCAGTATTTT.

This clonotype was seen once. J is TRBJ2-1 and V is TRBV5-1; TRBD1 or TRBD2 may be the D gene (7 bases each). The CDR3 totals 16 residues. Germline CDR1 is SGHRS and CDR2 is YFSETQ. V was clipped by 0 bases and J by 2 bases, with 12 bases between them. The CDR3 sequence: CASSLVAGGAYNEQFF. The CDR3 DNA follows: TGCGCCAGCAGCTTGGTGGCAGGGGGGGCCTACAATGAGCAGTTCTTC.

This clonotype was recorded a few times. CDR3 sequence (DNA): TGCGCCAGCAGCAGAAACGGGCCAGGGAAAGGGGATACGCAGTATTTT. Protein product: CASSRNGPGKGDTQYF. The chain uses TRBV5-1 and TRBJ2-3; D is possibly TRBD1 (5 bases). Germline CDR1 SGHRS, CDR2 YFSETQ. The CDR3 length is 16 residues. Trimming left V 4 bases short and J 6 bases short, with 21 bases between.

There are a few counts of this clonotype. V usage is TRBV9 and J usage is TRBJ1-1; no clear D gene. Per germline, CDR1 SGDLS and CDR2 YYNGEE. The CDR3 has 14 residues. V gave up 0 bases and J gave up 4 bases, with 10 bases separating them. The CDR3 here is CASSVGPGTTEAFF. The CDR3 DNA reads TGTGCCAGCAGCGTAGGACCGGGAACCACTGAAGCTTTCTTT.

The table lists this clonotype with a few counts. The chain joins TRBV19 to TRBJ2-1; TRBD2 might be the D (6 bases). The CDR3 contains 16 residues. Germline CDR1 and CDR2: LNHDA and SQIVND (reference sequence). Trimming removed 1 base at V and 4 bases at J, with 14 bases between. CDR3 amino acids: CASSIAHRDWYNEQFF. CDR3 nucleotides: TGTGCCAGTAGTATAGCCCACCGGGACTGGTACAATGAGCAGTTCTTC. Combining the CDR3 with reference TRBV19 and TRBJ2-1 gives the whole variable domain DGGITQSPKYLFRKEGQNVTLSCEQNLNHDAMYWYRQDPGQGLRLIYYSQIVNDFQKGDIAEGYSVSREKKESFPLTVTSAQKNPTAFYLCASSIAHRDWYNEQFFGPGTRLTVL.

This clonotype occurred a few times. The chain couples TRBV20-1 to TRBJ2-1; the D gene is possibly TRBD1 (6 bases). The CDR3 runs 12 residues. Trimming took 8 bases from V and 5 from J, leaving 13 bases between them. Germline CDR1 DFQATT, CDR2 SNEGSKA (reference sequence). This CDR3 is CSPRGTNNEQFF. As DNA, the CDR3 is TGCAGTCCGAGGGGGACGAACAATGAGCAGTTCTTC.

This clonotype was seen a handful of times. The V gene is TRBV28, the J gene TRBJ2-7; D is unresolved. V lost 10 bases to trimming and J lost 2 bases, with 12 bases between them. This CDR3 comprises 12 residues. CDR1 is MDHEN, CDR2 SYDVKM, per germline. The CDR3 here is CATVSSTYEQYF. The CDR3 DNA is TGTGCCACCGTCTCATCCACCTACGAGCAGTACTTC.

This clonotype was counted ten times or more. The chain employs TRBV3-1 and TRBJ1-1; 7 nucleotides match TRBD1. J was trimmed by 4 bases and V by 1 base; bases with no gene match: 6. The CDR3 is 15 amino acids. CDR1 is LGHDT and CDR2 is YNNKEL in the germline V gene (reference sequence). CDR3 residues: CASSQGGGVGTEAFF. The CDR3 nucleotides read TGTGCCAGCAGCCAAGGAGGGGGCGTGGGCACTGAAGCTTTCTTT.

This clonotype was counted only a few times. The CDR3: CAIWGVEVNEQYF. CDR3 bases: TGTGCCATTTGGGGGGTAGAGGTTAACGAGCAGTACTTC. The chain recombines TRBV27 with TRBJ2-7, with D tentatively TRBD2 (6 bases). The CDR3 consists of 13 residues. V lost 10 bases and J 5 bases, leaving 18 bases between the germline ends. The germline gives CDR1 MNHEY, CDR2 SMNVEV (reference sequence).

This clonotype occurred a few times. The V gene is TRBV6-2 or TRBV6-3, the J gene TRBJ2-3; 7 bases are a match to TRBD1. The length of the CDR3 is 15 residues. The V gene's germline CDR1 is MNHEY and CDR2 SVGEGT. The V gene end was trimmed by 11 bases and the J gene end by 1 base; junction bases not matched to a gene: 12. CDR3 in amino acids: CASHPYRGRTDTQYF. The CDR3 DNA sequence: TGTGCCTCCCACCCTTACAGGGGCCGCACAGATACGCAGTATTTT.

The chain uses TRBV18 and TRBJ2-5; 12 bases are shared with TRBD2. Germline loops: CDR1 KGHSH, CDR2 LQKENI. This CDR3 spans 17 amino acids. V shed 3 bases, J shed 5 bases, and the junction held 10 bases outside the gene matches. The CDR3 bases are TGTGCCAGCTCACCGCAAGAACTAGCGGGAGGTCCCGAGACCCAGTACTTC. Residues: CASSPQELAGGPETQYF.

This chain links TRBV28 with TRBJ2-3; 9 nucleotides align to TRBD2. V lost 1 base and J lost 2; bases outside the gene matches: 7. The CDR3 has 17 residues. Per the germline V gene, CDR1 is MDHEN and CDR2 is SYDVKM. The CDR3 protein is CASSLFGLAGTTDTQYF. The CDR3 region has the DNA TGTGCCAGCAGTTTATTCGGGCTAGCGGGGACCACAGATACGCAGTATTTT.

The V gene is TRBV4-1, the J gene TRBJ2-1; D not certain. The germline V gene has CDR1 MGHRA and CDR2 YSYEKL. The CDR3 spans 12 residues. V dropped 2 bases and J dropped 8 bases, with 7 bases sitting between them. The CDR3 sequence is CASSQIIDEQFF. The CDR3 DNA reads TGCGCCAGCAGCCAAATAATTGATGAGCAGTTCTTC.

The V call is TRBV6-2 or TRBV6-3, the J call TRBJ2-2; D may be TRBD1 or TRBD2 (5 bases each). Germline V CDR1 and CDR2: MNHEY, SVGEGT. The CDR3 totals 13 residues. Trimming pared 8 bases from V and 6 bases from J, leaving 13 bases between. The CDR3 sequence: CASGGRGAGELFF. The CDR3 region has the DNA TGTGCCAGCGGGGGTAGGGGCGCCGGGGAGCTGTTTTTT.

This clonotype was observed a handful of times. This chain links TRBV5-1 with TRBJ2-1; D not certain. This CDR3 region has 13 residues. V lost 5 bases and J lost 4, with 10 bases in between. Germline V gene sequence: CDR1 SGHRS, CDR2 YFSETQ. This chain's CDR3 is CASRHTEYNEQFF. DNA for the CDR3: TGCGCCAGCAGGCACACCGAGTACAATGAGCAGTTCTTC.

Only a few counts were recorded for this clonotype. The V gene is TRBV20-1, the J gene TRBJ1-1; D remains ambiguous. This CDR3 region has 14 residues. Germline CDR1 and CDR2: DFQATT and SNEGSKA (reference sequence). Trimming removed 3 bases at V and 4 bases at J, with 15 bases between. CDR3 coding DNA: TGCAGTGCTAGCCCGTCCGTAGGGATCACTGAAGCTTTCTTT. Amino acid sequence: CSASPSVGITEAFF.

The rearrangement joins TRBV11-2 to TRBJ1-1; D is unclear. The ends were cut back, 3 bases at V and 4 bases at J, with 9 bases in the middle. The CDR3 covers 13 residues. In germline, CDR1 is SGHAT, CDR2 FQNNGV. The CDR3 DNA follows: TGTGCCAGCAGCTTTGGGGATTCCACTGAAGCTTTCTTT. Its translation: CASSFGDSTEAFF.

This clonotype was seen a few times. The V call is TRBV7-2, the J call TRBJ2-5; D gene ambiguous. The germline CDR1 and CDR2 sequences are SGHTA and FQGNSA. This CDR3 contains 12 residues. Between the trimmed V and J ends, which lost 7 bases and 4 bases, there was a span of 10 bases. The CDR3 loop reads CASILSGETQYF. For the CDR3, the DNA is TGTGCCAGCATTCTCTCTGGAGAGACCCAGTACTTC.

The chain is built from TRBV30 and TRBJ2-4; D is ambiguous. Deletions cut 0 bases from V and 3 bases from J, with 18 bases between. There are 17 residues in the CDR3. Germline assignment: CDR1 GTSNPN and CDR2 SVGIG (reference sequence). The CDR3, as DNA: TGTGCCTGGAGTGTAGACCGCTGGCGATATGGCAAAAACATTCAGTACTTC. Translated: CAWSVDRWRYGKNIQYF.

The table lists this clonotype with a few counts. This chain links TRBV18 with TRBJ1-1; the D gene is possibly TRBD1 (6 bases). Germline V gene data show CDR1 as KGHSH and CDR2 as LQKENI. V lost 2 bases to trimming and J lost 2 bases, with 18 bases between them. This CDR3 has 17 residues. This CDR3 is CASSPLPNTGINTEAFF. The CDR3 coding sequence is TGTGCCAGCTCACCATTGCCCAACACAGGGATAAACACTGAAGCTTTCTTT.

The chain is built from TRBV19 and TRBJ2-1, with a possible D match to TRBD2 (6 bases). This CDR3 is 14 amino acids long. The germline V gene encodes CDR1 LNHDA and CDR2 SQIVND (reference sequence). Trimming removed 1 base at V and 8 bases at J, with 12 bases between. The CDR3, as DNA: TGTGCCAGTAGTATAGGGGCGGGAACGGATGAGCAGTTCTTC. This encodes CASSIGAGTDEQFF. Variable domain in full (rest from reference TRBV19 and TRBJ2-1): DGGITQSPKYLFRKEGQNVTLSCEQNLNHDAMYWYRQDPGQGLRLIYYSQIVNDFQKGDIAEGYSVSREKKESFPLTVTSAQKNPTAFYLCASSIGAGTDEQFFGPGTRLTVL.

This clonotype turned up a few times. The chain recombines TRBV7-7 with TRBJ2-5; D possibly corresponds to TRBD2 (6 bases). The CDR3 has 16 residues. Germline-derived CDR1 and CDR2 are SSHAT and FNYEAQ (reference sequence). V dropped 2 bases and J dropped 5 bases, with 18 bases sitting between them. For the CDR3, the DNA is TGTGCCAGCAGCTTATACCCTCGTGGGGCGGGGGAGACCCAGTACTTC. It yields the protein CASSLYPRGAGETQYF.